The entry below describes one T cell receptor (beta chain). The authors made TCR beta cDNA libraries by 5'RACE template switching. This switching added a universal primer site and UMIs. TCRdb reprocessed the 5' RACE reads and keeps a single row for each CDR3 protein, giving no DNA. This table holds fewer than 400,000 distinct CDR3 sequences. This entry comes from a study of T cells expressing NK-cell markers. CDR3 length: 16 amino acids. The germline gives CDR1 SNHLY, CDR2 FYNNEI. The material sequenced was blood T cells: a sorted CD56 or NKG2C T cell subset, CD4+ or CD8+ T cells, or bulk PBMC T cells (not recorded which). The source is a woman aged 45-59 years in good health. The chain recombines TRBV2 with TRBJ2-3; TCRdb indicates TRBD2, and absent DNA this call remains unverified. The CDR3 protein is CASSTRTSGRLDTQYF.